Listed below are T cell receptor beta chains from one sample, sequenced in a study of cytomegalovirus exposure and HLA in healthy donors. TCRdb's copy holds only in-frame clones and misses some; the assay was immunoSEQ multiplex PCR. The sample holds 180,000 or so clones, roughly a tenth seen once. The specimen was PBMCs. These receptors were obtained from a woman aged 25 to 39 in good health and CMV-seropositive. CDR3s include the opening cysteine and the closing phenylalanine or tryptophan. A D gene is named only where the DNA matches it firmly. The size of a clone is reported for some rows only, either as once, few or many, or as a class for expanded clones.

v_gene: TRBV27
j_gene: TRBJ1-1
abundance: .
d_gene: .
CDR3nt: TGTGCCAGCAGTTTGGGAGGGTTCAGCACTGAAGCTTTCTTT
CDR3aa: CASSLGGFSTEAFF

v_gene: TRBV11-2
j_gene: TRBJ2-3
abundance: .
d_gene: TRBD2
CDR3nt: TGTGCCAGCAGCAGCGGGATCAGCACAGATACGCAGTATTTT
CDR3aa: CASSSGISTDTQYF

v_gene: TRBV20-1
j_gene: TRBJ2-2
abundance: few
d_gene: TRBD1
CDR3nt: TGCAGTGCTTCGGACAGGGGGGAGCTGTTTTTT
CDR3aa: CSASDRGELFF

v_gene: TRBV25-1
j_gene: TRBJ1-4
abundance: .
d_gene: .
CDR3nt: TGTGCCAGCAGTGAGGGGGCAGACTTCTTTTTT
CDR3aa: CASSEGADFFF

v_gene: TRBV10-3
j_gene: TRBJ1-2
abundance: .
d_gene: TRBD1
CDR3nt: TGTGCCATCGCCCTAGGAGGGACAGGGGGAAGTGGCTACACCTTC
CDR3aa: CAIALGGTGGSGYTF

v_gene: TRBV7-9
j_gene: TRBJ2-7
abundance: few
d_gene: .
CDR3nt: TGTGCCAGCAGCTCCACAGGGAGTAGATCCTACGAGCAGTACTTC
CDR3aa: CASSSTGSRSYEQYF

v_gene: TRBV11-2
j_gene: TRBJ2-7
abundance: .
d_gene: .
CDR3nt: TGTGCCAGCAGCTACGGGACTTCATGGGACGAGCAGTACTTC
CDR3aa: CASSYGTSWDEQYF

v_gene: TRBV4-1
j_gene: TRBJ1-2
abundance: .
d_gene: TRBD1
CDR3nt: TGCGCCAGCAGCCAAGATATCACAGGGGGCGCAGACTATGGCTACACCTTC
CDR3aa: CASSQDITGGADYGYTF

v_gene: TRBV4-2
j_gene: TRBJ1-5
abundance: .
d_gene: TRBD1
CDR3nt: TGTGCCAGCAGCCCGACAGGGGATGGGGATCAGCCCCAGCATTTT
CDR3aa: CASSPTGDGDQPQHF

v_gene: TRBV19
j_gene: TRBJ1-5
abundance: .
d_gene: TRBD1
CDR3nt: TGTGCCAGTAGTTTGACAGGGGGCGCAGCCGTTCAGCCCCAGCATTTT
CDR3aa: CASSLTGGAAVQPQHF

v_gene: TRBV25-1
j_gene: TRBJ1-3
abundance: .
d_gene: .
CDR3nt: TGTGCCAGCAGTGAATCGGCAGGCGGAAACACCATATATTTT
CDR3aa: CASSESAGGNTIYF

v_gene: TRBV7-9
j_gene: TRBJ2-7
abundance: few
d_gene: .
CDR3nt: TGTGCCAGCAGCGCTTACTATCCCTCCTACGAGCAGTACTTC
CDR3aa: CASSAYYPSYEQYF

v_gene: TRBV5-1
j_gene: TRBJ2-5
abundance: .
d_gene: .
CDR3nt: TGCGCCAGCAGCTTGGTAGGGGAAGAGACCCAGTACTTC
CDR3aa: CASSLVGEETQYF

v_gene: TRBV11-2
j_gene: TRBJ1-2
abundance: .
d_gene: .
CDR3nt: TGTGCCAGCAGCTTTAACAGGGCGAACTATGGCTACACCTTC
CDR3aa: CASSFNRANYGYTF

v_gene: TRBV6-6
j_gene: TRBJ2-6
abundance: few
d_gene: .
CDR3nt: TGTGCCAGCAGTTACAGGGCAGGGACTGGGGCCAACGTCCTGACTTTC
CDR3aa: CASSYRAGTGANVLTF

v_gene: TRBV2
j_gene: TRBJ2-1
abundance: few
d_gene: .
CDR3nt: TGTGCCAGCAGGGCAAAACGTCAGGGAAGTGAGCAGTTCTTC
CDR3aa: CASRAKRQGSEQFF

v_gene: TRBV5-1
j_gene: TRBJ2-5
abundance: .
d_gene: TRBD2
CDR3nt: TGCGCCAGCAGCTGGACTAGCGGGAGAGAGACCCAGTACTTC
CDR3aa: CASSWTSGRETQYF

v_gene: TRBV7-2
j_gene: TRBJ2-7
abundance: .
d_gene: TRBD1
CDR3nt: TGTGCCAGCAGCTACGCAACAGGGGCCGACAGCTACGAGCAGTACTTC
CDR3aa: CASSYATGADSYEQYF

v_gene: TRBV9
j_gene: TRBJ2-5
abundance: .
d_gene: TRBD2
CDR3nt: TGTGCCAGCAGCGTTCTAGCGGGTTTGGGGGAGACCCAGTACTTC
CDR3aa: CASSVLAGLGETQYF

v_gene: TRBV7-9
j_gene: TRBJ1-2
abundance: few
d_gene: TRBD1
CDR3nt: TGTGCCAGCAGCGCTGAGGACAGGGGTCCCTATGGCTACACCTTC
CDR3aa: CASSAEDRGPYGYTF

v_gene: TRBV4-2
j_gene: TRBJ1-5
abundance: .
d_gene: .
CDR3nt: TGTGCCAGCAGCCAAGAAAGGGGTAATCAGCCCCAGCATTTT
CDR3aa: CASSQERGNQPQHF

v_gene: TRBV9
j_gene: TRBJ2-7
abundance: .
d_gene: .
CDR3nt: TGTGCCAGCAGCCCATCAGTAGCGGCCTACGAGCAGTACTTC
CDR3aa: CASSPSVAAYEQYF

v_gene: TRBV25-1
j_gene: TRBJ2-1
abundance: .
d_gene: .
CDR3nt: TGTGCCAGCAGTCCCCGGCTGGGCAACAATGAGCAGTTCTTC
CDR3aa: CASSPRLGNNEQFF

v_gene: TRBV6-1
j_gene: TRBJ1-1
abundance: .
d_gene: TRBD1
CDR3nt: TGTGCCAGCAGTGATTATAACAGGGGGCGCGGGGGTGAAGCTTTCTTT
CDR3aa: CASSDYNRGRGGEAFF

v_gene: TRBV6-5
j_gene: TRBJ2-7
abundance: .
d_gene: .
CDR3nt: TGTGCCAGCAGTTCCTACGGAGGGAGGCCCTCCTACGAGCAGTACTTC
CDR3aa: CASSSYGGRPSYEQYF

v_gene: TRBV5-4
j_gene: TRBJ2-3
abundance: .
d_gene: TRBD2
CDR3nt: TGTGCCAGCAGCTTCGGACTAGCGGGAGCCGGAAATACGCAGTATTTT
CDR3aa: CASSFGLAGAGNTQYF

v_gene: TRBV5-8
j_gene: TRBJ2-3
abundance: few
d_gene: TRBD1
CDR3nt: TGTGCCAGCAGCCCCGGGACAGGATCCACAGATACGCAGTATTTT
CDR3aa: CASSPGTGSTDTQYF